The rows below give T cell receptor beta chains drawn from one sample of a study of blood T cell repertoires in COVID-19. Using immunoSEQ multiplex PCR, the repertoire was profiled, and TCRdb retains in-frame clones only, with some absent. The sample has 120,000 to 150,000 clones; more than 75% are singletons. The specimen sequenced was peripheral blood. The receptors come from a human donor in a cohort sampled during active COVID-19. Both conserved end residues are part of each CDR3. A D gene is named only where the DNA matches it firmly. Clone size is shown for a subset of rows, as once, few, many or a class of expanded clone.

TGTGCCAGTAGTATAGGCGGGATGATTGCTGAAGCTTTCTTT	CASSIGGMIAEAFF	-	TRBJ1-1	TRBV19	-
TGTGCCAGCAGTTTCGGCAGGCACTTAGAGAGCACAGATACGCAGTATTTT	CASSFGRHLESTDTQYF	-	TRBJ2-3	TRBV28	-
TGTGCCAGCAGTTCAGCCGGGACTAGCTGGAACGAGCAGTACTTC	CASSSAGTSWNEQYF	TRBD2	TRBJ2-7	TRBV28	-
TGCGCCAGCAGCTTGGCACAGAACTCCTACAATGAGCAGTTCTTC	CASSLAQNSYNEQFF	-	TRBJ2-1	TRBV5-1	-
TGTGCCAGCAGCCGCGGTGGGGGAGGGAACACTGAAGCTTTCTTT	CASSRGGGGNTEAFF	-	TRBJ1-1	TRBV9	-
TGTGCCAGCAGCCAAAAGGGGGCGAGGTACTATGGCTACACCTTC	CASSQKGARYYGYTF	TRBD1	TRBJ1-2	TRBV3-1/TRBV3-2	-
TGTGCCAGCAGCTGGGACAGGGGAAAAAACTATGGCTACACCTTC	CASSWDRGKNYGYTF	TRBD1	TRBJ1-2	TRBV11-2	-
TGTGCCAGCAGCTTAGCAGGGAGCAACACAGATACGCAGTATTTT	CASSLAGSNTDTQYF	-	TRBJ2-3	TRBV7-9	-
TGTGCCAGCAGTTTCCCCGGGACAGCCGGAAACAATGAGCAGTTCTTC	CASSFPGTAGNNEQFF	TRBD1	TRBJ2-1	TRBV28	-
TGTGCCAGCTTTGCTCGTTGGACTAGCGGTTCCTCCTACAATGAGCAGTTCTTC	CASFARWTSGSSYNEQFF	TRBD2	TRBJ2-1	TRBV2	few
TGTGCCAGCAGCTTGGCTATAGGGGGCACTGAAGCTTTCTTT	CASSLAIGGTEAFF	-	TRBJ1-1	TRBV5-6	once
TGTGCCAGCAGCTTCGGGACAGGGACCTACGAGCAGTACTTC	CASSFGTGTYEQYF	TRBD1	TRBJ2-7	TRBV7-6	few
TGTGCCAGCAGCCCCAGGACAGGGTATTACAATGAGCAGTTCTTC	CASSPRTGYYNEQFF	TRBD1	TRBJ2-1	TRBV7-9	-
TGTGCCAGCAGCGATTCTAGCGGTCCCCCGGGCGGGGAGCTGTTTTTT	CASSDSSGPPGGELFF	TRBD2	TRBJ2-2	TRBV3-1/TRBV3-2	-
TGCGCCAGCAGCCATACATACAAACAGGGTCAAGAGACCCAGTACTTC	CASSHTYKQGQETQYF	-	TRBJ2-5	TRBV4-1	-
TGTGCCAGCAGTTTGCCACGGGTGGCAACTAATGAAAAACTGTTTTTT	CASSLPRVATNEKLFF	-	TRBJ1-4	TRBV6-2/TRBV6-3	-
TGTGCCAGCAGCGTAGGACTAGCGGGCCCCTACGAGCAGTACTTC	CASSVGLAGPYEQYF	TRBD2	TRBJ2-7	TRBV9	-
TGTGCCAGTGACAGGGTCCCTAATGAAAAACTGTTTTTT	CASDRVPNEKLFF	TRBD1	TRBJ1-4	TRBV28	-
TGTGCCAGCAGCCAAGCAAATCAGCCCCAGCATTTT	CASSQANQPQHF	-	TRBJ1-5	TRBV14	-
TGTGCCTGGAGGGGACACCTGGTTGGGGAGCTGTTTTTT	CAWRGHLVGELFF	-	TRBJ2-2	TRBV30	-
TGTGCCAGCAGCTTAAGTAGAAGCACCGGGGAGCTGTTTTTT	CASSLSRSTGELFF	-	TRBJ2-2	TRBV7-3	few
TGTGCCGGGACTGACAGGGCCTCTGGAAACACCATATATTTT	CAGTDRASGNTIYF	TRBD1	TRBJ1-3	TRBV30	few
TGCGCCAGCAGCTTGGGTGGGGCTCTAAACGAGCAGTACTTC	CASSLGGALNEQYF	-	TRBJ2-7	TRBV5-1	few
TGTGCCATCAGTGAGTCTAGCTGGAGGGGGGGTGCCGAGCAGTACTTC	CAISESSWRGGAEQYF	-	TRBJ2-7	TRBV10-3	-
TGTGCCAGCAGCGCCGCAGCCACTAGCTTTTTGTCCGGGGAGCTGTTTTTT	CASSAAATSFLSGELFF	-	TRBJ2-2	TRBV5-8	few
TGTGCCAGCAGCCCGGGACTAGCGGGAGTGGATGAGCAGTTCTTC	CASSPGLAGVDEQFF	TRBD2	TRBJ2-1	TRBV7-3	-
TGTGCCAGCATTTACGGGGAAGGGGCGTCCTACGAGCAGTACTTC	CASIYGEGASYEQYF	-	TRBJ2-7	TRBV6-5	-
TGCAGTGCTAGAGTAGGGGACATTCAGTACTTC	CSARVGDIQYF	-	TRBJ2-4	TRBV20-1	once
TGTGCCTGGAGTGCGACTGAGCGGGGGGGCTTCGAGCAGTACTTC	CAWSATERGGFEQYF	TRBD2	TRBJ2-7	TRBV30	-
TGTGCCAGCAGTCCCCGGGACAGGGGATTTAATTCACCCCTCCACTTT	CASSPRDRGFNSPLHF	TRBD1	TRBJ1-6	TRBV28	once
TGTGCCAGCAGCGTAGACGGACAGGGCAATCAGCCCCAGCATTTT	CASSVDGQGNQPQHF	TRBD1	TRBJ1-5	TRBV9	-
TGTGCCACCAGCGTGACAGGGGGCCCCTACGAGCAGTACTTC	CATSVTGGPYEQYF	TRBD1	TRBJ2-7	TRBV15	-
TGCGCCAGCAGCCGGACTAGCGGGGGCACAGATACGCAGTATTTT	CASSRTSGGTDTQYF	TRBD2	TRBJ2-3	TRBV4-1	-